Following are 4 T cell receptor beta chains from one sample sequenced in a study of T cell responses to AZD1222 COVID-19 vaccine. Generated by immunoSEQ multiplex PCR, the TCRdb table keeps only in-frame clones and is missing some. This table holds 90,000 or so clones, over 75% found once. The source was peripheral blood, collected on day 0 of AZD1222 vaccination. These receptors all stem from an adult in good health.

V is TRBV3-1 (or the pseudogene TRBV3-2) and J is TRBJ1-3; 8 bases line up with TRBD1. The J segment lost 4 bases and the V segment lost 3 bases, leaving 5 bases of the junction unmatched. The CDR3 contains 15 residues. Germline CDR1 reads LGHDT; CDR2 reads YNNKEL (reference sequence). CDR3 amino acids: CASSQGRGQGNTIYF. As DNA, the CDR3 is TGTGCCAGCAGCCAGGGCAGGGGGCAGGGAAACACCATATATTTT.

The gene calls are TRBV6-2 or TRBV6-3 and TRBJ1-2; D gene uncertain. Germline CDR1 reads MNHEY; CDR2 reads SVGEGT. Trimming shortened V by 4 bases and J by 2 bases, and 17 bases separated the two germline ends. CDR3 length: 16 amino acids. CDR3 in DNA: TGTGCCAGCAGTTCCTACTCACACAGCCAGAACTATGGCTACACCTTC. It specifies CASSSYSHSQNYGYTF.

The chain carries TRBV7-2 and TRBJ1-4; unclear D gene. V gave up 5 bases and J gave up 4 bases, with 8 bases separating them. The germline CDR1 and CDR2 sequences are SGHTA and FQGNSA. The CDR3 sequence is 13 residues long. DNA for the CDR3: TGTGCCAGCAGCCTACACCTTAATGAAAAACTGTTTTTT. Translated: CASSLHLNEKLFF.

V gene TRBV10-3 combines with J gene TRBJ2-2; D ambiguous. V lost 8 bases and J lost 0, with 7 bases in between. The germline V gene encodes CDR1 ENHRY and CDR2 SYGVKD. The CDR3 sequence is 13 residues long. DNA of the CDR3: TGTGCCATCGCGACGGCGAACACCGGGGAGCTGTTTTTT. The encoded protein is CAIATANTGELFF.